This paragraph reports one TCR beta chain. The CDR3 is made up of 12 amino acids. V was shortened by 0 bases and J by 16 bases, with 15 bases between the two germline ends. Per the germline V gene, CDR1 is GTSNPN and CDR2 is SVGIG (reference sequence). This sample is drawn from a study of CD8 T cells in Susac syndrome. The authors reverse transcribed about 0.5 to 1 ug RNA with random hexamers. Amplification of TCR beta CDR3 used immunoSEQ multiplex PCR across 54 Vbeta and 13 Jbeta. TCRdb ran MiXCR on the immunoSEQ multiplex PCR reads and lists one entry per CDR3 protein. There are a few hundred thousand distinct CDR3 sequences in the sample; 92% occur only once, and over 0.1% lies in the top ten. The multiple sclerosis control group was made up of treatment-naive patients with stable or active relapsing-remitting disease. Negative isolation yielded CD4+ and CD8+ T cells, and FACS enriched TEMRA cells.

The chain employs TRBV30 and TRBJ1-4; a possible D gene is TRBD1 (5 bases). This TCR derives from a human donor with multiple sclerosis. The sequenced sample consisted of CD8+ T cells from PBMCs. CDR3 sequence (DNA): TGTGCCTGGAGTGTGGAGGGGCAGGAGACGTTTTTT. This codes for CAWSVEGQETFF.